The clone carrying this T cell receptor beta chain was seen a handful of times. Its cognate antigen is unknown. The data were obtained in a study of somatic mutations in cytotoxic T cells in rheumatoid arthritis. On the study more broadly: Patients had 25 to 30 ml EDTA blood drawn right after diagnosis, before any treatment. Among the T-cell populations stained with V beta antibodies, some were separated by flow sorting at nearly 100% purity, including V beta1+ cells whose TCRB was sequenced.

Here immunoSEQ multiplex PCR was the method, and the copy in TCRdb shows in-frame clones only, minus some. The data show around 15,000 clones, just under 80% seen once. Regarding the study as a whole: For rheumatoid arthritis patients, the slight TRBV07 underrepresentation lacked multiple-comparison adjustment. Age-matched healthy controls and rheumatoid arthritis patients had CD8+ T-cell clonality that did not differ significantly.

Trimming removed 4 bases from V and 3 bases from J, with 19 bases in between. CDR3 length: 16 amino acids. The germline V gene encodes CDR1 SGDLS and CDR2 YYNGEE. The rearrangement links TRBV9 to TRBJ1-1, with D perhaps matching TRBD1 (6 bases). This clonotype was sampled from an adult with rheumatoid arthritis. The specimen was CD8+ T cells sorted from blood. The CDR3 DNA follows: TGTGCCAGCAGCACGAGCACTACAGGGTTTTACACTGAAGCTTTCTTT. Translated, it gives CASSTSTTGFYTEAFF.